The 26 T cell receptor beta chains below all came from one sample that was sequenced in a study of sequential checkpoint blockade in melanoma. The treatment was: randomized to nivolumab then ipilimumab (arm A) or the reverse (arm B). Sequenced by immunoSEQ multiplex PCR; TCRdb stores in-frame clones only, minus some. Of 25,000 to 35,000 clones in the sample, 75% to 85% were seen once. The starting material was CD8+ T cells sorted from blood (inferred from file names), obtained from a patient given nivolumab and ipilimumab in sequence. Receptor source: a human donor with melanoma.

V usage is TRBV7-9 and J usage is TRBJ1-3; D gene ambiguous. The germline gives CDR1 SEHNR, CDR2 FQNEAQ (reference sequence). The CDR3 consists of 18 residues. The V and J ends lost 5 bases and 0 bases respectively, with 20 bases between them. CDR3 amino acids: CASSPNPGMEYSGNTIYF. The CDR3 nucleotides read TGTGCCAGCAGCCCGAACCCCGGGATGGAATACTCTGGAAACACCATATATTTT. Drawing the rest from reference TRBV7-9 and TRBJ1-3, the complete variable domain is DTGVSQNPRHKITKRGQNVTFRCDPISEHNRLYWYRQTLGQGPEFLTYFQNEAQLEKSRLLSDRFSAERPKGSFSTLEIQRTEQGDSAMYLCASSPNPGMEYSGNTIYFGEGSWLTVV.

There are a few counts of this clone. The gene calls are TRBV6-4 and TRBJ2-2, with 10 bases that match TRBD2. The CDR3 runs 14 residues. Trimming took 3 bases from V and 9 from J; bases not matched to a gene: 4. Per the germline V gene, CDR1 is MRHNA and CDR2 is SNTAGT. CDR3 nucleotide sequence: TGTGCCAGCAGTGAGGCTAGCGGGAGCCGGGAGCTGTTTTTT. Translated: CASSEASGSRELFF.

The chain couples TRBV6-5 to TRBJ2-2, with unresolved D. The CDR3 runs to 15 residues. V was clipped by 5 bases and J by 3 bases, with 13 bases between them. Per germline, CDR1 MNHEY and CDR2 SVGAGI. The CDR3 protein is CASSPTYSDTGELFF. The CDR3 nucleotides read TGTGCCAGCAGTCCGACTTATTCGGACACCGGGGAGCTGTTTTTT.

The chain has TRBV6-1 and TRBJ2-7, with D possibly being TRBD2 (5 bases). The CDR3 is made up of 13 amino acids. V was shortened by 3 bases and J by 5 bases, with 11 bases between the two germline ends. Germline V CDR1 and CDR2: MNHNS, SASEGT. CDR3 sequence (DNA): TGTGCCAGCAGTGAGGGAGAACGCCACGAGCAGTACTTC. Amino acids: CASSEGERHEQYF.

The rearrangement uses TRBV5-1 and TRBJ2-5; perhaps TRBD1 as D (6 bases). Germline V gives CDR1 SGHRS, CDR2 YFSETQ. This CDR3 has 15 residues. V was pared by 4 bases and J by 2 bases, with 15 bases between. Written as DNA, the CDR3 is TGCGCCAGCAGCCCAATGGGACAACTGCAAGAGACCCAGTACTTC. Amino acids: CASSPMGQLQETQYF.

This rearrangement joins TRBV11-2 to TRBJ2-1; 9 positions match TRBD2. Germline-derived CDR1 and CDR2 are SGHAT and FQNNGV. Trimming took 7 bases from V and 2 from J; bases not matched to a gene: 6. The CDR3 length is 15 residues. The CDR3 nucleotides are TGTGCCAGCAAGGGGGCTAGCGGGACCTACAATGAGCAGTTCTTC. Amino acid sequence: CASKGASGTYNEQFF.

This clone was counted between two and nine times. The chain is built from TRBV29-1 and TRBJ2-2; TRBD2 matches at 10 bases. There are 13 residues in the CDR3. Germline assignment: CDR1 SQVTM and CDR2 ANQGSEA. Unmatched junction bases numbered 3, after V lost 7 bases and J lost 4 bases. The CDR3, as DNA: TGCAGCGGAGCGGGAGGGCTCACCGGGGAGCTGTTTTTT. Residues: CSGAGGLTGELFF.

This chain links TRBV27 with TRBJ2-1, with 10 bases that match TRBD2. Germline trimming cut 2 bases from V and 1 base from J; bases unmatched to any gene: 2. The CDR3 length is 16 residues. Germline CDR1 is MNHEY and CDR2 is SMNVEV (reference sequence). The CDR3 loop is CASSLKLAGSYNEQFF. The CDR3 DNA follows: TGTGCCAGCAGTTTAAAACTAGCGGGATCCTACAATGAGCAGTTCTTC.

The chain carries TRBV28 and TRBJ2-3, with D tentatively TRBD1 (6 bases). Germline V gene lookup returns CDR1 MDHEN and CDR2 SYDVKM. V lost 4 bases and J lost 7, with 9 bases in between. This CDR3 has 12 residues. The CDR3 DNA is TGTGCCAGCAGTTCGGACAGAAATACGCAGTATTTT. Translating gives CASSSDRNTQYF.

The chain joins TRBV9 to TRBJ2-1; tentative D call: TRBD2 (5 bases). CDR3 length: 11 amino acids. Trimming left V 5 bases short and J 9 bases short, with 9 bases between. Germline CDR1 reads SGDLS; CDR2 reads YYNGEE. The DNA for the CDR3 is TGTGCCAGCAGGGATGCGGGTGAGCAGTTCTTC. Protein sequence: CASRDAGEQFF.

This chain uses TRBV27 with TRBJ2-2; D call uncertain. The CDR3 is made up of 11 amino acids. V was pared by 6 bases and J by 8 bases, with 7 bases between. The germline V gene has CDR1 MNHEY and CDR2 SMNVEV (reference sequence). The CDR3 loop reads CASSPGGELFF. Written as DNA, the CDR3 is TGTGCCAGCAGCCCCGGGGGGGAGCTGTTTTTT.

The J gene is TRBJ1-1, the V gene TRBV28; D gene uncertain. Germline CDR1 and CDR2: MDHEN and SYDVKM. This CDR3 spans 14 amino acids. Trimming removed 1 base from V and 3 bases from J, with 9 bases in between. CDR3 sequence: CASSLSYRDTEAFF. CDR3 nucleotides: TGTGCCAGCAGTTTATCCTATCGGGACACTGAAGCTTTCTTT. Filled out from reference TRBV28 and TRBJ1-1, the complete variable domain reads DVKVTQSSRYLVKRTGEKVFLECVQDMDHENMFWYRQDPGLGLRLIYFSYDVKMKEKGDIPEGYSVSREKKERFSLILESASTNQTSMYLCASSLSYRDTEAFFGQGTRLTVV.

The CDR3 DNA reads TGTGCCAGCAGCCCCAAGCGGGGATCCTACAATGAGCAGTTCTTC. Protein sequence: CASSPKRGSYNEQFF. The chain has TRBV7-2 and TRBJ2-1; 7 bases agree with TRBD2. The germline gives CDR1 SGHTA, CDR2 FQGNSA. The J segment lost 1 base and the V segment lost 5 bases, leaving 5 bases of the junction unmatched. The CDR3 has 15 residues. Drawing the rest from reference TRBV7-2 and TRBJ2-1, the complete variable domain is GAGVSQSPSNKVTEKGKDVELRCDPISGHTALYWYRQSLGQGLEFLIYFQGNSAPDKSGLPSDRFSAERTGGSVSTLTIQRTQQEDSAVYLCASSPKRGSYNEQFFGPGTRLTVL.

This rearrangement joins TRBV28 to TRBJ2-3; TRBD1 is a possible D gene (5 bases). The CDR3 runs to 10 residues. Per germline, CDR1 MDHEN and CDR2 SYDVKM. Trimming took 8 bases from V and 10 from J, leaving 10 bases between them. For the CDR3, the DNA is TGTGCCAGCGGGGCCGAGGCGCAGTATTTT. It encodes CASGAEAQYF.

This clone was counted between two and nine times. Germline and junction disagree at one end, which may indicate a read error. The chain uses TRBV13 and TRBJ1-1; possible D gene TRBD1, 6 bases. Germline V gene sequence: CDR1 PRHDT, CDR2 FYEKMQ (reference sequence). The CDR3 consists of 13 residues. CDR3 amino acids: CASSVGTGYEAFF. The CDR3 DNA is TGTGCCAGCAGCGTAGGTACAGGGTATGAAGCTTTCTTT. The full variable domain, in which reference TRBV13 and TRBJ1-1 provide the parts outside the CDR3, is AAGVIQSPRHLIKEKRETATLKCYPIPRHDTVYWYQQGPGQDPQFLISFYEKMQSDKGSIPDRFSAQQFSDYHSELNMSSLELGDSALYFCASSVGTGYEAFFGQGTRLTVV.

This sequence joins TRBV5-6 and TRBJ2-5, with D unclear. V was clipped by 2 bases and J by 5 bases, with 16 bases between them. Germline-derived CDR1 and CDR2 are SGHDT and YYEEEE. There are 15 residues in the CDR3. CDR3 region: CASSFTNYPGETQYF. The CDR3 coding sequence is TGTGCCAGCAGCTTTACTAACTATCCCGGTGAGACCCAGTACTTC.

As DNA, the CDR3 is TGTGCCAGCAGCCCAGGGACTAGCGTAACCTACGAGCAGTACTTC. Translated, it gives CASSPGTSVTYEQYF. The genes are TRBV4-2 and TRBJ2-7, with 10 bases aligning to TRBD2. The CDR3 contains 15 residues. V trimming: 4 bases; J trimming: 2 bases; junction bases outside the gene matches: 5. Germline CDR1 reads LGHNA; CDR2 reads YNFKEQ.

The V and J genes are TRBV6-5 and TRBJ2-3, with D possibly TRBD1 on 5 matching bases. This CDR3 spans 12 amino acids. From germline, CDR1 is MNHEY and CDR2 SVGAGI. The V and J ends lost 6 bases and 6 bases respectively, with 10 bases between them. In DNA form, the CDR3 reads TGTGCCAGCAGCCTCCCAGGGGATACGCAGTATTTT. Amino acids: CASSLPGDTQYF.

This chain uses TRBV4-3 with TRBJ2-1; the match to TRBD1 covers 10 bases. After removal of 5 bases from V and 7 bases from J, the junction contained 11 bases not matched to a gene. The CDR3 has 16 amino acids. Germline lookup yields CDR1 LGHNA and CDR2 YSLEER. The CDR3 sequence is CASSWVRGQGLNEQFF. The CDR3 region has the DNA TGCGCCAGCAGCTGGGTCAGGGGACAGGGGTTGAATGAGCAGTTCTTC.

V usage is TRBV4-3 and J usage is TRBJ2-7; D is unclear. CDR1 and CDR2 (germline): LGHNA, YSLEER. V was cut by 3 bases and J by 7 bases, with 10 bases left in between. The CDR3 loop spans 12 amino acids. The CDR3 DNA is TGCGCCAGCAGCCACAACGAGGAAGAGCAGTACTTC. As protein: CASSHNEEEQYF.

This chain uses TRBV9 with TRBJ2-1; 10 bases line up with TRBD1. The CDR3 consists of 15 residues. Looked up from germline, CDR1 is SGDLS and CDR2 is YYNGEE. V lost 0 bases, J lost 7 bases, and 4 bases stayed unmatched. In nucleotides, the CDR3 is TGTGCCAGCAGCGTAGGGACAGGGGGAGGGAATGAGCAGTTCTTC. It translates to CASSVGTGGGNEQFF.

The chain employs TRBV28 and TRBJ1-6; D might be TRBD1 (6 bases). Germline CDR1 reads MDHEN; CDR2 reads SYDVKM. V dropped 8 bases and J dropped 5 bases, with 10 bases sitting between them. The CDR3 consists of 13 residues. The CDR3 DNA follows: TGTGCCAGCGAAGGACAGAATAATTCACCCCTCCACTTT. Translation gives CASEGQNNSPLHF.

The chain is built from TRBV19 and TRBJ1-1; 10 positions match TRBD1. Per germline, CDR1 LNHDA and CDR2 SQIVND (reference sequence). The CDR3 has 11 amino acids. The trim removed 4 bases at V and 11 bases at J, leaving 1 base unmatched. For the CDR3, the DNA is TGTGCCAGTAGTACGGGACAGGGGGCTTTCTTT. Its protein is CASSTGQGAFF.

The chain combines TRBV5-4 with TRBJ2-7; maybe TRBD2 (5 bases). This CDR3 comprises 14 residues. CDR1 is SGHNT, CDR2 YYREEE, per germline (reference sequence). V dropped 0 bases and J dropped 2 bases, with 9 bases sitting between them. The CDR3 coding sequence is TGTGCCAGCAGCTTGGGAGGGTCCCCCTACGAGCAGTACTTC. Translation gives CASSLGGSPYEQYF.

This sequence joins TRBV27 and TRBJ2-3; the D is unclear. The CDR3 loop spans 15 amino acids. Deletions cut 5 bases from V and 4 bases from J, with 16 bases between. Germline V CDR1 and CDR2: MNHEY, SMNVEV (reference sequence). The CDR3 DNA is TGTGCCAGCAGTCCATCCGCCAGGTTGGCAGATACGCAGTATTTT. Amino acids: CASSPSARLADTQYF.

J is TRBJ1-5 and V is TRBV6-5; no reliable D call. The CDR3 runs to 15 residues. CDR1 MNHEY and CDR2 SVGAGI come from the germline V gene. The germline V and J ends were trimmed by 6 bases and 4 bases, with 16 bases remaining between them. The CDR3 here is CASSSLRRKNQPQHF. For the CDR3, the DNA is TGTGCCAGCAGCAGCCTAAGGCGGAAAAATCAGCCCCAGCATTTT.